These T cell receptor beta chains were read from a single sample in a study of post-analysis software for immune sequencing data. Each CDR3 protein gets one entry after TCRdb re-called the PCR reads with MiXCR. The repertoire has 750,000 to 950,000 distinct CDR3 sequences, about 45% of them found once; the top ten carry 4.9%. Sequenced sample: blood. The receptors here all came from a girl aged 10-17 years with multiple sclerosis. Both conserved end residues are part of each CDR3. The D gene is left open where the match is weak. Clone size is stated in some rows and not others, as once, few, many or a class when expanded.

size: NA
J: TRBJ2-1
D: TRBD1
length: 18
V: TRBV27
CDR3: CASSLGQGAIWDYNEQFF
DNA: TGTGCCAGCAGTTTAGGGCAGGGGGCCATTTGGGACTACAATGAGCAGTTCTTC

size: NA
J: TRBJ2-7
D: TRBD1
length: 14
V: TRBV20-1
CDR3: CSARVGGTGSEQYF
DNA: TGCAGTGCTAGAGTGGGCGGGACAGGGAGCGAGCAGTACTTC

size: NA
J: TRBJ2-4
D: NA
length: 14
V: TRBV18
CDR3: CASSPQAGSNIQYF
DNA: TGTGCCAGCTCACCCCAGGCGGGATCAAACATTCAGTACTTC

size: few
J: TRBJ2-7
D: NA
length: 14
V: TRBV7-9
CDR3: CASSLAQTPYEQYF
DNA: TGTGCCAGCAGCTTAGCGCAAACCCCCTACGAGCAGTACTTC

size: few
J: TRBJ1-2
D: TRBD1
length: 14
V: TRBV27
CDR3: CASSSGQGDDGYTF
DNA: TGTGCCAGCAGTTCGGGACAGGGGGACGATGGCTACACCTTC

size: NA
J: TRBJ1-1
D: NA
length: 14
V: TRBV6-2/TRBV6-3
CDR3: CASSYRGEGTEAFF
DNA: TGTGCCAGCAGTTACAGGGGGGAAGGAACTGAAGCTTTCTTT

size: few
J: TRBJ2-3
D: NA
length: 15
V: TRBV7-2
CDR3: CASSTGGGAQNTQYF
DNA: TGTGCCAGCAGTACCGGGGGCGGAGCACAAAATACGCAGTATTTT

size: NA
J: TRBJ2-2
D: NA
length: 14
V: TRBV7-6
CDR3: CASSASRRTGELFF
DNA: TGTGCCAGCAGCGCCTCCCGGAGGACCGGGGAGCTGTTTTTT

size: NA
J: TRBJ1-2
D: NA
length: 16
V: TRBV27
CDR3: CASSLGNGRAKSGYTF
DNA: TGTGCCAGCAGTTTAGGTAATGGCAGGGCGAAGAGTGGCTACACCTTC

size: once
J: TRBJ2-7
D: TRBD1
length: 17
V: TRBV28
CDR3: CASSPIGQGSVSYEQYF
DNA: TGTGCCAGCAGTCCGATAGGACAGGGATCGGTCTCCTACGAGCAGTACTTC

size: few
J: TRBJ2-7
D: NA
length: 12
V: TRBV20-1
CDR3: CSATDYVAEQYF
DNA: TGCAGTGCTACGGACTATGTGGCCGAGCAGTACTTC

size: few
J: TRBJ2-3
D: TRBD2
length: 16
V: TRBV5-1
CDR3: CASRKTSGPNTDTQYF
DNA: TGCGCCAGCAGAAAAACTAGCGGGCCAAACACAGATACGCAGTATTTT

size: NA
J: TRBJ2-3
D: TRBD2
length: 15
V: TRBV6-5
CDR3: CASKASGGSTDTQYF
DNA: TGTGCCAGCAAGGCTAGCGGGGGTAGCACAGATACGCAGTATTTT

size: NA
J: TRBJ2-2
D: NA
length: 14
V: TRBV6-1
CDR3: CASSPYWDGGELFF
DNA: TGTGCCAGCAGCCCTTACTGGGATGGCGGGGAGCTGTTTTTT

size: few
J: TRBJ2-1
D: NA
length: 17
V: TRBV4-2
CDR3: CASSQDPTQGYKNEQFF
DNA: TGTGCCAGCAGCCAAGACCCCACCCAGGGTTATAAGAATGAGCAGTTCTTC

size: NA
J: TRBJ2-2
D: TRBD1
length: 16
V: TRBV12-3/TRBV12-4
CDR3: CASTITGTGGTGELFF
DNA: TGTGCCAGCACCATAACCGGGACAGGGGGCACCGGGGAGCTGTTTTTT

size: NA
J: TRBJ1-1
D: NA
length: 13
V: TRBV29-1
CDR3: CSVGLLSNTEAFF
DNA: TGCAGCGTTGGACTGTTGTCGAACACTGAAGCTTTCTTT

size: NA
J: TRBJ2-1
D: NA
length: 13
V: TRBV29-1
CDR3: CSVKGGQYNEQFF
DNA: TGCAGCGTTAAAGGCGGACAATACAATGAGCAGTTCTTC

size: NA
J: TRBJ2-1
D: TRBD2
length: 16
V: TRBV19
CDR3: CASSWLAGSGYNEQFF
DNA: TGTGCCAGTAGTTGGTTAGCGGGATCAGGCTACAATGAGCAGTTCTTC

size: NA
J: TRBJ2-7
D: TRBD2
length: 16
V: TRBV11-2
CDR3: CASSLDRASGSYEQYF
DNA: TGTGCCAGCAGCTTAGATAGGGCTAGCGGGAGCTACGAGCAGTACTTC

size: NA
J: TRBJ1-5
D: TRBD1
length: 17
V: TRBV15
CDR3: CATSRVGSGGSNQPQHF
DNA: TGTGCCACCAGCAGAGTTGGGTCAGGGGGTAGCAATCAGCCCCAGCATTTT

size: few
J: TRBJ2-1
D: NA
length: 16
V: TRBV27
CDR3: CASTLLGPGSYNEQFF
DNA: TGTGCCAGCACCCTTCTAGGGCCCGGGTCCTACAATGAGCAGTTCTTC

size: NA
J: TRBJ2-7
D: NA
length: 12
V: TRBV10-3
CDR3: CAISEMQYEQYF
DNA: TGTGCCATCAGTGAGATGCAGTACGAGCAGTACTTC

size: few
J: TRBJ1-5
D: TRBD1
length: 16
V: TRBV29-1
CDR3: CSVDRDRGYSNQPQHF
DNA: TGCAGCGTCGACCGGGACAGGGGATATAGCAATCAGCCCCAGCATTTT

size: once
J: TRBJ1-5
D: NA
length: 14
V: TRBV12-3/TRBV12-4
CDR3: CASSLIGGNQPQHF
DNA: TGTGCCAGCAGTTTAATAGGGGGCAATCAGCCCCAGCATTTT

size: few
J: TRBJ2-7
D: TRBD2
length: 14
V: TRBV5-4
CDR3: CASSAASGGYEQYF
DNA: TGTGCCAGCAGCGCCGCTAGCGGGGGCTACGAGCAGTACTTC

size: many
J: TRBJ2-3
D: TRBD2
length: 16
V: TRBV29-1
CDR3: CSVTFPSGSIMDTQYF
DNA: TGCAGCGTCACCTTTCCTAGCGGGAGTATAATGGATACGCAGTATTTT

size: few
J: TRBJ2-5
D: NA
length: 11
V: TRBV20-1
CDR3: CSATRGETQYF
DNA: TGCAGTGCTACCCGGGGTGAGACCCAGTACTTC

size: few
J: TRBJ1-6
D: TRBD1
length: 17
V: TRBV5-1
CDR3: CASSLAPGTGRNSPLHF
DNA: TGCGCCAGCAGCTTGGCCCCTGGGACAGGGAGGAATTCACCCCTCCACTTT

size: NA
J: TRBJ2-1
D: NA
length: 11
V: TRBV12-5
CDR3: CAKGEGNLQFF
DNA: TGTGCTAAAGGAGAAGGGAACCTCCAGTTCTTC

size: few
J: TRBJ1-1
D: NA
length: 13
V: TRBV6-2/TRBV6-3
CDR3: CASSYPGITEAFF
DNA: TGTGCCAGCAGTTACCCAGGGATCACTGAAGCTTTCTTT

size: NA
J: TRBJ1-2
D: NA
length: 15
V: TRBV12-3/TRBV12-4
CDR3: CASSLAPGANYGYTF
DNA: TGTGCCAGCAGTTTAGCGCCAGGGGCTAACTATGGCTACACCTTC

size: few
J: TRBJ2-6
D: NA
length: 16
V: TRBV27
CDR3: CASSLKPLSGANVLTF
DNA: TGTGCCAGCAGTTTAAAACCCCTCTCTGGGGCCAACGTCCTGACTTTC

size: NA
J: TRBJ2-1
D: NA
length: 14
V: TRBV20-1
CDR3: CSARRAGARNEQFF
DNA: TGCAGTGCTAGAAGGGCCGGGGCTCGCAATGAGCAGTTCTTC

size: NA
J: TRBJ2-6
D: NA
length: 18
V: TRBV10-3
CDR3: CAISESAGASSGANVLTF
DNA: TGTGCCATCAGTGAGTCCGCGGGGGCCAGCTCTGGGGCCAACGTCCTGACTTTC

size: few
J: TRBJ2-1
D: TRBD2
length: 16
V: TRBV12-3/TRBV12-4
CDR3: CASSLAGGRNGNEQFF
DNA: TGTGCCAGCAGTTTAGCGGGCGGGAGGAACGGCAATGAGCAGTTCTTC

size: once
J: TRBJ2-4
D: NA
length: 13
V: TRBV4-3
CDR3: CASSQVAAGKQYF
DNA: TGCGCCAGCAGCCAAGTCGCCGCCGGCAAGCAGTACTTC

size: NA
J: TRBJ2-7
D: TRBD2
length: 15
V: TRBV7-2
CDR3: CASSLDRVAGHEQYF
DNA: TGTGCCAGCAGCTTAGATCGGGTAGCGGGACACGAGCAGTACTTC

size: NA
J: TRBJ2-5
D: NA
length: 12
V: TRBV11-3
CDR3: CASSLLAQTQYF
DNA: TGTGCCAGCAGCTTGTTGGCCCAGACCCAGTACTTC

size: NA
J: TRBJ2-1
D: NA
length: 13
V: TRBV24-1
CDR3: CAISDGSGNEQFF
DNA: TGTGCCATCTCGGACGGGAGCGGTAATGAGCAGTTCTTC

size: NA
J: TRBJ2-7
D: NA
length: 14
V: TRBV5-4
CDR3: CASSWGGGSYEQYF
DNA: TGTGCCAGCAGCTGGGGCGGCGGCTCCTACGAGCAGTACTTC

size: NA
J: TRBJ2-2
D: NA
length: 14
V: TRBV10-3
CDR3: CAISEVYEAGELFF
DNA: TGTGCCATCAGTGAGGTCTACGAAGCGGGGGAGCTGTTTTTT

size: NA
J: TRBJ2-7
D: TRBD2
length: 19
V: TRBV12-3/TRBV12-4
CDR3: CASSLAGGLAGKGSYEQYF
DNA: TGTGCCAGCAGTTTAGCGGGGGGACTAGCGGGAAAAGGGTCCTACGAGCAGTACTTC

size: NA
J: TRBJ2-7
D: NA
length: 14
V: TRBV28
CDR3: CASSDPPGTKEQYF
DNA: TGTGCCAGCAGTGACCCCCCGGGGACGAAAGAGCAGTACTTC

size: NA
J: TRBJ1-5
D: NA
length: 14
V: TRBV20-1
CDR3: CSASDSLVNQPQHF
DNA: TGCAGTGCTAGTGACAGCTTAGTCAATCAGCCCCAGCATTTT

size: few
J: TRBJ2-7
D: NA
length: 15
V: TRBV7-2
CDR3: CASTSTVGTPYEQYF
DNA: TGTGCCAGCACCTCGACGGTAGGGACACCCTACGAGCAGTACTTC

size: NA
J: TRBJ1-5
D: TRBD1
length: 19
V: TRBV27
CDR3: CAKLPFGQGWIYSNQPQHF
DNA: TGTGCCAAACTACCGTTCGGACAGGGCTGGATCTATAGCAATCAGCCCCAGCATTTT

size: NA
J: TRBJ1-1
D: NA
length: 15
V: TRBV30
CDR3: CAWTSTRTANTEAFF
DNA: TGTGCCTGGACTTCCACAAGGACAGCGAACACTGAAGCTTTCTTT

size: NA
J: TRBJ2-7
D: TRBD2
length: 14
V: TRBV18
CDR3: CASSWTSGRTEQYF
DNA: TGTGCCAGCTCCTGGACTAGCGGGAGGACCGAGCAGTACTTC

size: NA
J: TRBJ2-7
D: NA
length: 16
V: TRBV7-9
CDR3: CASSLGPATASYEQYF
DNA: TGTGCCAGCAGCTTAGGTCCAGCCACCGCCTCCTACGAGCAGTACTTC

size: few
J: TRBJ1-4
D: NA
length: 15
V: TRBV3-1
CDR3: CASSQDQATNEKLFF
DNA: TGTGCCAGCAGCCAAGATCAAGCAACTAATGAAAAACTGTTTTTT

size: NA
J: TRBJ1-2
D: TRBD1
length: 16
V: TRBV4-2
CDR3: CASSQTTQGRSYGYTF
DNA: TGTGCCAGCAGCCAAACTACACAGGGGCGAAGCTATGGCTACACCTTC

size: few
J: TRBJ2-1
D: TRBD2
length: 18
V: TRBV7-2
CDR3: CASSWGLAGEGPYNEQFF
DNA: TGTGCCAGCAGCTGGGGACTAGCGGGAGAAGGCCCCTACAATGAGCAGTTCTTC

size: NA
J: TRBJ2-6
D: NA
length: 14
V: TRBV6-5
CDR3: CATTQRSGANVLTF
DNA: TGTGCCACGACACAGCGCTCTGGGGCCAACGTCCTGACTTTC

size: NA
J: TRBJ2-2
D: TRBD1
length: 15
V: TRBV9
CDR3: CASSAGQGYTGELFF
DNA: TGTGCCAGCAGCGCGGGACAGGGATACACCGGGGAGCTGTTTTTT

size: NA
J: TRBJ2-7
D: TRBD1
length: 15
V: TRBV18
CDR3: CASSPKVGGQAEQYF
DNA: TGTGCCAGCTCACCAAAAGTTGGCGGACAGGCCGAGCAGTACTTC

size: once
J: TRBJ2-1
D: TRBD2
length: 13
V: TRBV6-1
CDR3: CVSSSGRNNEQFF
DNA: TGTGTCAGCAGTAGCGGGAGGAACAATGAGCAGTTCTTC

size: NA
J: TRBJ2-2
D: NA
length: 14
V: TRBV6-5
CDR3: CASRASLGTGELFF
DNA: TGTGCCAGCAGGGCCTCCCTCGGGACCGGGGAGCTGTTTTTT

size: NA
J: TRBJ1-4
D: NA
length: 14
V: TRBV13
CDR3: CASSLGRSAEKLFF
DNA: TGTGCCAGCAGCTTAGGGAGATCGGCTGAAAAACTGTTTTTT